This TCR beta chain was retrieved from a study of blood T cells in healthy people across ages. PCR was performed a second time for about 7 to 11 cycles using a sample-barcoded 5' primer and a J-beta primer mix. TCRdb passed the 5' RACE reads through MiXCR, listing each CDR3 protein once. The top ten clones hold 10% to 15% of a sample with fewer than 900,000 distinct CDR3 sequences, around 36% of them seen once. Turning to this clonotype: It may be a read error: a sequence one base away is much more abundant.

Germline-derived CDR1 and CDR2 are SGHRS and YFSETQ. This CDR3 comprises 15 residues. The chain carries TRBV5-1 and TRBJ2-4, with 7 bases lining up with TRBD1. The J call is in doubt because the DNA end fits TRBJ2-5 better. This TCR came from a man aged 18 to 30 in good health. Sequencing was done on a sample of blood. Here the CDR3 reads CASSSGTVEQETQYF. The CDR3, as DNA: TGCGCCAGCAGCTCGGGGACAGTCGAGCAAGAGACCCAGTACTTC.